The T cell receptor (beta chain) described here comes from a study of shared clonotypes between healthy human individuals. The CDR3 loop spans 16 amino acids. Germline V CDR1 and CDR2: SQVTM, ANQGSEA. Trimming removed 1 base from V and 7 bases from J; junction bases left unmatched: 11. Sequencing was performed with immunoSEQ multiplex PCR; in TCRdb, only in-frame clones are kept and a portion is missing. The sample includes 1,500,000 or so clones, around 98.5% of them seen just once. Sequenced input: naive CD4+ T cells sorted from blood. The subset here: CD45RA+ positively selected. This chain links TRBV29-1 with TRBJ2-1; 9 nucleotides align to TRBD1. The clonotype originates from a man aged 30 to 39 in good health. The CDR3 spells CSVEVTGGADRNEQFF. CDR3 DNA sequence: TGCAGCGTTGAAGTCACAGGGGGCGCTGATCGGAATGAGCAGTTCTTC.